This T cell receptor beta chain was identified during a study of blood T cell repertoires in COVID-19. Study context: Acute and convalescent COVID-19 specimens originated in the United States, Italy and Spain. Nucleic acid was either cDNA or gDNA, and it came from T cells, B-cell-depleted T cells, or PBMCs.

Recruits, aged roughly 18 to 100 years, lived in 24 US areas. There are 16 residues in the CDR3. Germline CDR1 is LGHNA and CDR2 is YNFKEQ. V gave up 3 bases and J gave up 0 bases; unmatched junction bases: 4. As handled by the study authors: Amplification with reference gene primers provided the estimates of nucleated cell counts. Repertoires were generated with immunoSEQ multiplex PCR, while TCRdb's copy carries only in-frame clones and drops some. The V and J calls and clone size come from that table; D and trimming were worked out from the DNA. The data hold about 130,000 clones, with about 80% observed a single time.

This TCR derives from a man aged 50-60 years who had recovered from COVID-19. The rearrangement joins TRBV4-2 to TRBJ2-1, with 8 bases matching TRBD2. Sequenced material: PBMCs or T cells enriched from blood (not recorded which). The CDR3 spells CASSHPSGGSYNEQFF. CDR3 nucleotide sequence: TGTGCCAGCAGCCACCCGAGCGGGGGCTCCTACAATGAGCAGTTCTTC.